The present T cell receptor (beta chain) was sequenced within a study of cytomegalovirus exposure and HLA in healthy donors. The primer mix had 60 Vbeta and 13 Jbeta primers. Using immunoSEQ multiplex PCR, the repertoire was profiled, and TCRdb retains in-frame clones only, with some absent. The sample contains a few hundred thousand clones, around 90% of which appear only once. General observations from the study: Previously analyzed data showed that most TCR beta V segments were productive at a frequency of about 87% or about 30%. Presence/absence analyses treated sequencing depth as roughly uniform across donors. The study put 150 or so TCR beta chains on its list as cytomegalovirus-associated.

Points on this clone: The antigen is not known.

Germline V CDR1 and CDR2: LNHNV, YYDKDF (reference sequence). The ends lost 0 bases at V and 5 bases at J; junction bases unmatched: 7. This CDR3 region has 15 residues. This clonotype was obtained from a woman in her late teens or twenties in good health and CMV-seronegative. The chain has TRBV15 and TRBJ2-7; 7 bases line up with TRBD1. Sequenced: PBMCs. The CDR3 is CATSRDRQGRNEQYF. The CDR3 nucleotides read TGTGCCACCAGCAGAGATCGACAGGGACGAAACGAGCAGTACTTC.